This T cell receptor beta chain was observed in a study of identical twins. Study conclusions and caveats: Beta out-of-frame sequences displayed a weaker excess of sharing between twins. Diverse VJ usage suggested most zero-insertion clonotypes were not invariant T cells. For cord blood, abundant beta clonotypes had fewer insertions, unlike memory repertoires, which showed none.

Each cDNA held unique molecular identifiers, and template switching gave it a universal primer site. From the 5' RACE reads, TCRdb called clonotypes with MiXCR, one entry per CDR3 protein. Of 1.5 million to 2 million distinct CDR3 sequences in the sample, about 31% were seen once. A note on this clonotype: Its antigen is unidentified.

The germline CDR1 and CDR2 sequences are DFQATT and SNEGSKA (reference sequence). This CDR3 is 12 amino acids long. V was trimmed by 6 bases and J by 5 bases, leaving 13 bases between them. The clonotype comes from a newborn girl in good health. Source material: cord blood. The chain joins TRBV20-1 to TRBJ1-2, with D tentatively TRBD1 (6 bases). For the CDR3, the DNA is TGCAGTGCCTCGGACAGTCCTTATGGCTACACCTTC. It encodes CSASDSPYGYTF.